The 24 T cell receptor beta chains below all came from one sample that was sequenced in a study of cytomegalovirus exposure and HLA in healthy donors. PCR used 60 Vbeta primers and 13 Jbeta primers. The protocol was immunoSEQ multiplex PCR, while the TCRdb copy is restricted to in-frame clones and leaves out a portion. This sample has under 200,000 clones, with around nine tenths found just once. Specimen: PBMCs. The receptors derive from a woman under 40 in good health and CMV-seronegative.

This clone came up a few times. The rearrangement links TRBV6-1 to TRBJ1-3; unclear D gene. The CDR3 is made up of 17 amino acids. The V and J ends lost 2 bases and 0 bases respectively, with 14 bases between them. From germline, CDR1 is MNHNS and CDR2 SASEGT. The CDR3 region is CASSEQAGLLSGNTIYF. The DNA of the CDR3 is TGTGCCAGCAGTGAACAGGCCGGCTTACTCTCTGGAAACACCATATATTTT.

The chain recombines TRBV30 with TRBJ1-2, with 8 positions matching TRBD1. This CDR3 spans 16 amino acids. CDR1 is GTSNPN and CDR2 is SVGIG in the germline V gene (reference sequence). V gave up 1 base and J gave up 4 bases; unmatched junction bases: 11. The CDR3 spells CAWSGPRQGITYGYTF. The CDR3 DNA follows: TGTGCCTGGAGTGGTCCCCGACAGGGGATTACCTATGGCTACACCTTC.

The chain links TRBV2 to TRBJ2-5, with a tentative D call TRBD2 (5 bases). Trimming took 5 bases from V and 2 from J, leaving 15 bases between them. CDR3 length: 15 residues. From germline, CDR1 is SNHLY and CDR2 FYNNEI. The CDR3 nucleotides are TGTGCCAGCAGTAGTCTCATCGGGGTTCAAGAGACCCAGTACTTC. Its protein product is CASSSLIGVQETQYF.

The chain couples TRBV7-6 to TRBJ2-2; TRBD1 aligns across 7 bases. Matching the DNA end better, TRBJ1-3 makes the J call doubtful. The CDR3 contains 16 residues. The germline V gene encodes CDR1 SGHVS and CDR2 FNYEAQ. The CDR3 here is CASSLGTGGSGNTIYF. CDR3 bases: TGTGCCAGCAGCTTAGGGACAGGCGGTTCTGGAAACACCATATATTTT.

The CDR3 nucleotides are TGTGCCAGCAGTTACCTCAGTTACTCTGGAAACACCATATATTTT. It is translated as CASSYLSYSGNTIYF. The rearrangement links TRBV6-7 to TRBJ1-3, with unresolved D. TRBV6-7 is designated an ORF whose function remains uncertain. V was cut by 2 bases and J by 0 bases, with 8 bases left in between. The length of the CDR3 is 15 residues.

This chain links TRBV6-1 with TRBJ1-2; 8 nucleotides agree with TRBD1. CDR1 and CDR2 from the germline V gene are MNHNS and SASEGT. The CDR3 consists of 14 residues. V shed 8 bases, J shed 4 bases, and the junction held 9 bases outside the gene matches. The CDR3 sequence: CASGQHGQGYGYTF. In DNA, the CDR3 is TGTGCCAGCGGGCAACACGGACAGGGCTATGGCTACACCTTC.

V and J are TRBV10-3 and TRBJ2-3; 12 nucleotides agree with TRBD2. Looked up from germline, CDR1 is ENHRY and CDR2 is SYGVKD. V was clipped by 5 bases and J by 2 bases; unmatched bases: 8. The CDR3 spans 17 residues. In nucleotides, the CDR3 is TGTGCCATCAGTCGGACTAGCGGGGCTCGGGACACAGATACGCAGTATTTT. Its translation is CAISRTSGARDTDTQYF.

The rearrangement links TRBV27 to TRBJ1-2; 9 bases are a match to TRBD1. With V trimmed by 6 bases and J by 5 bases, 4 bases remained unmatched. This CDR3 has 13 residues. Germline loops: CDR1 MNHEY, CDR2 SMNVEV (reference sequence). CDR3 residues: CASRGQGRYGYTF. CDR3 sequence (DNA): TGTGCCAGCAGAGGACAGGGGCGGTATGGCTACACCTTC.

This chain joins TRBV5-1 and TRBJ2-1, with 7 bases aligning to TRBD2. With 6 bases clipped from V and 3 bases from J, the junction kept 9 bases outside the gene matches. The CDR3 consists of 15 residues. The germline V gene has CDR1 SGHRS and CDR2 YFSETQ. CDR3 DNA: TGCGCCAGCACCCTCCGTGGACTAGACTACAATGAGCAGTTCTTC. As protein: CASTLRGLDYNEQFF. The full variable domain, completed using reference TRBV5-1 and TRBJ2-1, is KAGVTQTPRYLIKTRGQQVTLSCSPISGHRSVSWYQQTPGQGLQFLFEYFSETQRNKGNFPGRFSGRQFSNSRSEMNVSTLELGDSALYLCASTLRGLDYNEQFFGPGTRLTVL.

This clone was detected once. The chain has TRBV2 and TRBJ2-2; D may be TRBD1 (7 bases). CDR1 is SNHLY, CDR2 FYNNEI, per germline. Trimming removed 9 bases at V and 0 bases at J, with 11 bases between. This CDR3 spans 14 amino acids. Written as DNA, the CDR3 is TGTGCCAGTGACAGGGACTCGAACACCGGGGAGCTGTTTTTT. Amino acids: CASDRDSNTGELFF.

This chain links TRBV7-7 with TRBJ1-1; TRBD1 aligns across 9 bases. Germline V lookup: CDR1 SSHAT, CDR2 FNYEAQ (reference sequence). The CDR3 consists of 15 residues. After removal of 1 base from V and 1 base from J, the junction contained 1 base not matched to a gene. CDR3 residues: CASSLVTGGNTEAFF. DNA for the CDR3: TGTGCCAGCAGCTTAGTGACAGGGGGGAACACTGAAGCTTTCTTT.

The chain joins TRBV6-5 to TRBJ2-1; TRBD2 matches at 8 bases. The CDR3 runs 16 residues. Germline loops: CDR1 MNHEY, CDR2 SVGAGI. The J segment lost 8 bases and the V segment lost 2 bases, leaving 11 bases of the junction unmatched. CDR3 coding DNA: TGTGCCAGCAGTTACGGAGGACTAGCCTATGGCGATGAGCAGTTCTTC. Translation gives CASSYGGLAYGDEQFF.

J is TRBJ2-7 and V is TRBV7-3, with D maybe TRBD2 (5 bases). This CDR3 region has 13 residues. Per germline, CDR1 SGHTA and CDR2 FQGTGA. V lost 0 bases and J 5 bases, leaving 8 bases between the germline ends. The CDR3 spells CASSLTLGDEQYF. DNA for the CDR3: TGTGCCAGCAGCTTAACGCTCGGGGACGAGCAGTACTTC.

Here the CDR3 DNA reads TGTGCCAGCAGCCAGGGACAGGGCTCCTACGAGCAGTACTTC. This gives the protein CASSQGQGSYEQYF. J is TRBJ2-7 and V is TRBV7-2, with 9 positions matching TRBD1. There are 14 residues in the CDR3. Germline-derived CDR1 and CDR2 are SGHTA and FQGNSA. The trim removed 5 bases at V and 0 bases at J, leaving 2 bases unmatched.

The chain joins TRBV6-5 to TRBJ1-1; TRBD1 is a possible D gene (5 bases). Germline CDR1 is MNHEY and CDR2 is SVGAGI. This CDR3 is built from 15 residues. Trimming left V 2 bases short and J 2 bases short, with 12 bases between. CDR3 sequence: CASSYLPGVNTEAFF. As DNA, the CDR3 is TGTGCCAGCAGTTACCTACCGGGGGTTAACACTGAAGCTTTCTTT.

The chain carries TRBV7-9 and TRBJ1-5, with 9 bases identical to TRBD1. The CDR3 sequence is 14 residues long. V lost 5 bases and J lost 3; bases outside the gene matches: 2. Germline values: CDR1 SEHNR, CDR2 FQNEAQ (reference sequence). The CDR3 DNA is TGTGCCAGCAGCCGGGACAGGGACAATCAGCCCCAGCATTTT. Translation gives CASSRDRDNQPQHF.

The rearrangement uses TRBV7-6 and TRBJ1-1; no firm D call. The CDR3 extends over 13 amino acids. Per the germline V gene, CDR1 is SGHVS and CDR2 is FNYEAQ. The V end was cut by 5 bases, the J end by 0 bases, with 7 bases between. The CDR3 sequence: CASSIRMNTEAFF. Written as DNA, the CDR3 is TGTGCCAGCAGCATCAGAATGAACACTGAAGCTTTCTTT.

The chain is built from TRBV19 and TRBJ2-6, with D perhaps TRBD1 (6 bases). Germline CDR1 and CDR2: LNHDA and SQIVND (reference sequence). Trimming took 7 bases from V and 2 from J, leaving 9 bases between them. CDR3 length equals 14 residues. The CDR3 is CASNREPGANVLTF. CDR3 nucleotide sequence: TGTGCCAGTAACAGGGAACCTGGGGCCAACGTCCTGACTTTC.

There are a few counts of this clone. The rearrangement uses TRBV10-3 and TRBJ2-5, with TRBD2 matching over 9 bases. J gave up 5 bases and V 0 bases, and 10 bases lay outside the gene matches. CDR3 size: 17 residues. Germline V gene lookup returns CDR1 ENHRY and CDR2 SYGVKD. In nucleotides, the CDR3 is TGTGCCATCAGTGAGTCGTTCGGCGGGAGGGCCCAGGAGACCCAGTACTTC. Protein: CAISESFGGRAQETQYF.

The J gene is TRBJ1-2, the V gene TRBV7-9; no firm D call. The CDR3 is 14 residues long. V lost 0 bases and J 0 bases, leaving 5 bases between the germline ends. The germline gives CDR1 SEHNR, CDR2 FQNEAQ (reference sequence). The CDR3 coding sequence is TGTGCCAGCAGCTTAGCAACGGCTAACTATGGCTACACCTTC. Its translation: CASSLATANYGYTF.

The chain employs TRBV28 and TRBJ2-4; TRBD1 agrees at 7 bases. V shed 4 bases and J 7 bases; nucleotides not matched to a gene: 7. This CDR3 has 14 residues. Germline values: CDR1 MDHEN, CDR2 SYDVKM. CDR3 coding DNA: TGTGCCAGCAGTTCCCCGGACAGGTGGAACATTCAGTACTTC. This codes for CASSSPDRWNIQYF.

V gene TRBV27 combines with J gene TRBJ2-1; TRBD2 matches 14 bases. Trimming took 5 bases from V and 7 from J; bases not matched to a gene: 4. The CDR3 has 15 amino acids. Germline V gives CDR1 MNHEY, CDR2 SMNVEV (reference sequence). The CDR3 sequence: CASSMGTSGSNEQFF. The CDR3 region has the DNA TGTGCCAGCAGTATGGGGACTAGCGGGAGTAATGAGCAGTTCTTC.

The genes are TRBV5-5 and TRBJ1-1; 7 bases line up with TRBD1. V shed 5 bases and J 2 bases; nucleotides not matched to a gene: 9. This CDR3 comprises 15 residues. Germline-derived CDR1 and CDR2 are SGHKS and YYEKEE (reference sequence). CDR3 amino acids: CASRLLQGINTEAFF. The CDR3 nucleotides read TGTGCCAGCAGGCTCCTACAGGGGATTAACACTGAAGCTTTCTTT.

The gene calls are TRBV4-1 and TRBJ2-2, with 7 bases that match TRBD1. The CDR3 runs 17 residues. The trim removed 0 bases at V and 5 bases at J, leaving 9 bases unmatched. From germline, CDR1 is MGHRA and CDR2 YSYEKL. CDR3 sequence (DNA): TGCGCCAGCAGCCAAGATCTCACAGGGGCTAGGACCGGGGAGCTGTTTTTT. Translated, it gives CASSQDLTGARTGELFF.